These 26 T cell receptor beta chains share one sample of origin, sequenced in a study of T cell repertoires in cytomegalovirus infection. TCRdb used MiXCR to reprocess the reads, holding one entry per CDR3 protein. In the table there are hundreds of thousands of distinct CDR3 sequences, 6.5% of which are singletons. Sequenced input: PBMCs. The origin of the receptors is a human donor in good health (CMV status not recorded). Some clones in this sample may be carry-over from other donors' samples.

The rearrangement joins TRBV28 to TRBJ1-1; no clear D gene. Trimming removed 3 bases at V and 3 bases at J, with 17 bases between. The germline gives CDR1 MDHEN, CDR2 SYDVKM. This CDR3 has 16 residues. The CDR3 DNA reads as TGTGCCAGCAGTTTCGGGCAGGCAACCCCCGACACTGAAGCTTTCTTT. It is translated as CASSFGQATPDTEAFF.

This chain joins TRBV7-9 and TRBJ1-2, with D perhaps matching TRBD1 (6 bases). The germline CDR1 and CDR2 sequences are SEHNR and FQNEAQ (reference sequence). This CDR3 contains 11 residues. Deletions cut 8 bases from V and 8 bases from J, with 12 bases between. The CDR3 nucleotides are TGTGCCAGCGCGGGGGGGCAGGGCTACACCTTC. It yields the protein CASAGGQGYTF.

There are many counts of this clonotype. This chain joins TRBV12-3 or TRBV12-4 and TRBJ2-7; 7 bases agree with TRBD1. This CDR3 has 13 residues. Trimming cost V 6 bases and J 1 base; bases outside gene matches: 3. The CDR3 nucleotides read TGTGCCAGCAGCACGGACAGGTCCTACGAGCAGTACTTC. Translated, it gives CASSTDRSYEQYF.

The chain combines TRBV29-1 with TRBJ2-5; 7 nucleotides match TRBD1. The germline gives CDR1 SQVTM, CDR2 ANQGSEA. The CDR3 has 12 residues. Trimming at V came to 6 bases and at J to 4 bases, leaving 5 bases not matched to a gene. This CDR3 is CSVRSGGETQYF. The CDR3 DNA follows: TGCAGCGTCCGCTCAGGGGGAGAGACCCAGTACTTC.

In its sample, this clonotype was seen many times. The CDR3 nucleotides are TGCAGTGCTAGAGCCCCGGACAGGGGGCGCACAGATACGCAGTATTTT. Its protein is CSARAPDRGRTDTQYF. The chain couples TRBV20-1 to TRBJ2-3, with TRBD1 matching 11 bases. The CDR3 spans 16 residues. Germline-derived CDR1 and CDR2 are DFQATT and SNEGSKA (reference sequence). Trimming at V came to 1 base and at J to 1 base, leaving 4 bases not matched to a gene.

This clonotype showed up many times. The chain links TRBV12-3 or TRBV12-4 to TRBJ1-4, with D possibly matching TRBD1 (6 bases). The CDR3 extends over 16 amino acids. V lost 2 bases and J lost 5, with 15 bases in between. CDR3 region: CASSLFYGTPNEKLFF. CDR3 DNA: TGTGCCAGCAGTTTATTTTATGGGACACCAAATGAAAAACTGTTTTTT.

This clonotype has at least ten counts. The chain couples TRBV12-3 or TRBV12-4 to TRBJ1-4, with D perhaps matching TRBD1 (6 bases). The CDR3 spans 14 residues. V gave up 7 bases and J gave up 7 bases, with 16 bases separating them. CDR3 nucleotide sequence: TGTGCCAGCAAAACAACAGGGCTTGTTGAAAAACTGTTTTTT. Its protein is CASKTTGLVEKLFF.

In nucleotides, the CDR3 is TGTGCCAGCAGCCGACTCACAGGGAACAATGAGCAGTTCTTC. It is translated as CASSRLTGNNEQFF. V is TRBV13 and J is TRBJ2-1; tentatively, D is TRBD1 (6 bases). From germline, CDR1 is PRHDT and CDR2 FYEKMQ (reference sequence). V lost 5 bases to trimming and J lost 5 bases, with 13 bases between them. The CDR3 runs 14 residues.

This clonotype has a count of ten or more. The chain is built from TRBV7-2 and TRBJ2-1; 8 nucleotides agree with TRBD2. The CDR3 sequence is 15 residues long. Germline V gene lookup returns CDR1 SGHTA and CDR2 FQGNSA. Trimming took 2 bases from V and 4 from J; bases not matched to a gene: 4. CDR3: CASSLRSGGYNEQFF. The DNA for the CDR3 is TGTGCCAGCAGCTTACGGTCGGGAGGGTACAATGAGCAGTTCTTC.

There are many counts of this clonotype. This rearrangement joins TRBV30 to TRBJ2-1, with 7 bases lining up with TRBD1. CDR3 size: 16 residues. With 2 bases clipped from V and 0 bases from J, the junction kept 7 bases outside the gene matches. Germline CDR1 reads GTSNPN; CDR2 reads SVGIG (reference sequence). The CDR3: CAWSPPEGASYNEQFF. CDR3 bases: TGTGCCTGGAGTCCCCCCGAGGGGGCCTCCTACAATGAGCAGTTCTTC.

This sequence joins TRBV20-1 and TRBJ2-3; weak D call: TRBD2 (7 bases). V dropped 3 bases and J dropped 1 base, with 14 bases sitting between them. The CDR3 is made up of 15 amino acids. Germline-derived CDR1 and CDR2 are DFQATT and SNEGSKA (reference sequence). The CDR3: CSASRGGGGTDTQYF. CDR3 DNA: TGCAGTGCTAGTAGGGGGGGGGGGGGCACAGATACGCAGTATTTT.

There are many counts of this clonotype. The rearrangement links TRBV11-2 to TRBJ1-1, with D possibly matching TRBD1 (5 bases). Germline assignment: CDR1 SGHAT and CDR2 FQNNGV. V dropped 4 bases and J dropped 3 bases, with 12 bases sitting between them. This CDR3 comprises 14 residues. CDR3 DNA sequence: TGTGCCAGCAGCTCCCGTCCGGGGGACACTGAAGCTTTCTTT. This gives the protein CASSSRPGDTEAFF.

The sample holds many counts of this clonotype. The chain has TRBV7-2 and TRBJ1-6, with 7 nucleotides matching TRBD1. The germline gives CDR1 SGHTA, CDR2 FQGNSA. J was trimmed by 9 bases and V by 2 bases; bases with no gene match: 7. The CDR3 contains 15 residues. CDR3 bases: TGTGCCAGCAGCTTATCAACAGGGGAGGTTTCACCCCTCCACTTT. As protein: CASSLSTGEVSPLHF.

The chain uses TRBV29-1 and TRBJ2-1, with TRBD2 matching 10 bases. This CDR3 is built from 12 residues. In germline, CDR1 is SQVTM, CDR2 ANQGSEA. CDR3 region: CSVASGGNEQFF. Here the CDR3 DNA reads TGCAGTGTGGCTAGCGGGGGAAATGAGCAGTTCTTC.

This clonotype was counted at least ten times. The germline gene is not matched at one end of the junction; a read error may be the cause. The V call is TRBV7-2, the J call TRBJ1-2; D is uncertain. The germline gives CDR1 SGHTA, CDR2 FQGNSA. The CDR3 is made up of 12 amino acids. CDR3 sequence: CASSLAPGVLAF. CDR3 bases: TGTGCCAGCAGCTTAGCACCCGGGGTTCTGGCCTTC.

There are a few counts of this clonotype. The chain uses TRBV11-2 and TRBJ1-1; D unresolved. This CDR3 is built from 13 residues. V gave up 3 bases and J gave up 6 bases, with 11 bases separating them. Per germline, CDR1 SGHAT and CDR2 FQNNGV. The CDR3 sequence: CASSFSGFSEAFF. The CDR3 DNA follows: TGTGCCAGCAGCTTTTCGGGGTTCTCTGAAGCTTTCTTT.

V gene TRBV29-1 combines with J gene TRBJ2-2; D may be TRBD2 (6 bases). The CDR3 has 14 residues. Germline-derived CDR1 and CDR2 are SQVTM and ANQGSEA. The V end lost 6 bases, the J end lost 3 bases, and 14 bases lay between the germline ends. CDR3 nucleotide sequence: TGCAGCGTGGCCGGGACTTTCGACACCGGGGAGCTGTTTTTT. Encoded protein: CSVAGTFDTGELFF.

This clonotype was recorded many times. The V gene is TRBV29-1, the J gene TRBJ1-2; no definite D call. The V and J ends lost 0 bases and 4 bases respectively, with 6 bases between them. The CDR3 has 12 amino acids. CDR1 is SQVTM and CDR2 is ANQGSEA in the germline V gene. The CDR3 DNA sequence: TGCAGCGTTGAAGACTTCCTCTATGGCTACACCTTC. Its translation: CSVEDFLYGYTF.

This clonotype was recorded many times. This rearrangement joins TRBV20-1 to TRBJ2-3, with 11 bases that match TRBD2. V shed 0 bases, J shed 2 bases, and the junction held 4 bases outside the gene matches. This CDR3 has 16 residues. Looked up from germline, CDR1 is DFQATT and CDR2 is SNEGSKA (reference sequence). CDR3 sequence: CSARDLAGGLTDTQYF. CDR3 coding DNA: TGCAGTGCTAGAGACCTAGCGGGGGGCCTCACAGATACGCAGTATTTT.

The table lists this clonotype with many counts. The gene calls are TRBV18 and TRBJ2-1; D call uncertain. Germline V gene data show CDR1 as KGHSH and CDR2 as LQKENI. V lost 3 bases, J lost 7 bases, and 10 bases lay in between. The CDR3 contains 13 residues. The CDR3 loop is CASSPTRENEQFF. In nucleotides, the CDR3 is TGTGCCAGCTCACCGACCCGCGAGAATGAGCAGTTCTTC. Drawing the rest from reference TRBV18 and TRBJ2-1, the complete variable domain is NAGVMQNPRHLVRRRGQEARLRCSPMKGHSHVYWYRQLPEEGLKFMVYLQKENIIDESGMPKERFSAEFPKEGPSILRIQQVVRGDSAAYFCASSPTRENEQFFGPGTRLTVL.

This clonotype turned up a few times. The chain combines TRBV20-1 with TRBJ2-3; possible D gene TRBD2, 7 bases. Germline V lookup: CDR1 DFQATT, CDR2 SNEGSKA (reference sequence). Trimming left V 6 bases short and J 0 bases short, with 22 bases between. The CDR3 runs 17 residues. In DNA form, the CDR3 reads TGCAGTGCCTGTCGGGGGGCACCGAGATCTAGCACAGATACGCAGTATTTT. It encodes CSACRGAPRSSTDTQYF.

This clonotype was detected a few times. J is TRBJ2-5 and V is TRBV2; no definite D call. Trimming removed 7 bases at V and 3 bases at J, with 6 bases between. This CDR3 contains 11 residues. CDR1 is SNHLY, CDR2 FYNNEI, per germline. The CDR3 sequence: CASNREETQYF. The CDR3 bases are TGTGCCAGCAACAGAGAAGAGACCCAGTACTTC.

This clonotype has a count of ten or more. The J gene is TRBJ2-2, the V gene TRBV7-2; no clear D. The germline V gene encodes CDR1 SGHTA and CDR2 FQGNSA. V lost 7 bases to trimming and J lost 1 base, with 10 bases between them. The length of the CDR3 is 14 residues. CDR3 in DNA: TGTGCCAGCACCGCCGGCCGGAACACCGGGGAGCTGTTTTTT. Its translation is CASTAGRNTGELFF.

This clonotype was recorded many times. CDR3 sequence (DNA): TGTGCCAGCAGCCCCCGGACCGAAAAGGCCTACGAGCAGTACTTC. Translation: CASSPRTEKAYEQYF. The chain joins TRBV7-9 to TRBJ2-7; D call uncertain. The CDR3 consists of 15 residues. The germline V and J ends were trimmed by 5 bases and 2 bases, with 16 bases remaining between them. CDR1 and CDR2 (germline): SEHNR, FQNEAQ (reference sequence). Complete variable domain (other parts from reference TRBV7-9 and TRBJ2-7): DTGVSQNPRHKITKRGQNVTFRCDPISEHNRLYWYRQTLGQGPEFLTYFQNEAQLEKSRLLSDRFSAERPKGSFSTLEIQRTEQGDSAMYLCASSPRTEKAYEQYFGPGTRLTVT.

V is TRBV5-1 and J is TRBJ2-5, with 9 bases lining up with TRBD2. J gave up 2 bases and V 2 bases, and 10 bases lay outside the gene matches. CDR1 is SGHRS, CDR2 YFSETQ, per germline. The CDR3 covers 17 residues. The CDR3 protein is CASSLSETSGSQETQYF. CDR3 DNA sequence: TGCGCCAGCAGCTTATCCGAGACTAGCGGATCGCAAGAGACCCAGTACTTC. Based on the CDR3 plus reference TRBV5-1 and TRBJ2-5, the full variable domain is KAGVTQTPRYLIKTRGQQVTLSCSPISGHRSVSWYQQTPGQGLQFLFEYFSETQRNKGNFPGRFSGRQFSNSRSEMNVSTLELGDSALYLCASSLSETSGSQETQYFGPGTRLLVL.

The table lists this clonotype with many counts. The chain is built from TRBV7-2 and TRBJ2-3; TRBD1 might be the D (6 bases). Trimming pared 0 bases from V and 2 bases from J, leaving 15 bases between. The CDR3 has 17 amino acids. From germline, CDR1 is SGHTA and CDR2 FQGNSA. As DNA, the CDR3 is TGTGCCAGCAGCTTAGCTATGGCAGGGGCCCCCACAGATACGCAGTATTTT. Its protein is CASSLAMAGAPTDTQYF.